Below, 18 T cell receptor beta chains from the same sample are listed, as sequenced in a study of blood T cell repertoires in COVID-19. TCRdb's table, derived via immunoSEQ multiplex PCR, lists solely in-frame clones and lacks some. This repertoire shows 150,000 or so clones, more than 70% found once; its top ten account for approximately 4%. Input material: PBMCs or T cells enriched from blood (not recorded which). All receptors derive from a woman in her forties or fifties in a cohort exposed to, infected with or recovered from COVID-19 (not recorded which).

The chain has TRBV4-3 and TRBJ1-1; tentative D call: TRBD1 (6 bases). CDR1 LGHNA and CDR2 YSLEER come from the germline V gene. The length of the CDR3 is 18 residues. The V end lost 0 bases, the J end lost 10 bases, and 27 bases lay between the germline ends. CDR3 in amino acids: CASSQESPGQVLSGGAFF. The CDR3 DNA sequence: TGCGCCAGCAGCCAAGAGAGCCCGGGACAAGTCCTGTCGGGGGGAGCTTTCTTT.

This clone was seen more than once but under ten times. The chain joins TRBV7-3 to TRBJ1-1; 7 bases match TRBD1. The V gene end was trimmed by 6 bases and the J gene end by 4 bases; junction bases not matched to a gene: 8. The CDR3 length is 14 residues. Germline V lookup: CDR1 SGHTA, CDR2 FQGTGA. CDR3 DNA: TGTGCCAGCAGTTCACAGGGGCCGGGCACTGAAGCTTTCTTT. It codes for CASSSQGPGTEAFF. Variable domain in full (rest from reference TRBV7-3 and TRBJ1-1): GAGVSQTPSNKVTEKGKYVELRCDPISGHTALYWYRQSLGQGPEFLIYFQGTGAADDSGLPNDRFFAVRPEGSVSTLKIQRTERGDSAVYLCASSSQGPGTEAFFGQGTRLTVV.

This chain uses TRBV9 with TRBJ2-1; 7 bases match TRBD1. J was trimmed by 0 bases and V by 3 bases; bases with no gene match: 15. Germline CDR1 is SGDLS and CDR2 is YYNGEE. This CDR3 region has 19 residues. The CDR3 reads CASSASLGTVVSSYNEQFF. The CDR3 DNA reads TGTGCCAGCAGCGCTTCCCTCGGGACAGTAGTGAGCTCCTACAATGAGCAGTTCTTC. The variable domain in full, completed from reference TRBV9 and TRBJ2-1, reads DSGVTQTPKHLITATGQRVTLRCSPRSGDLSVYWYQQSLDQGLQFLIQYYNGEERAKGNILERFSAQQFPDLHSELNLSSLELGDSALYFCASSASLGTVVSSYNEQFFGPGTRLTVL.

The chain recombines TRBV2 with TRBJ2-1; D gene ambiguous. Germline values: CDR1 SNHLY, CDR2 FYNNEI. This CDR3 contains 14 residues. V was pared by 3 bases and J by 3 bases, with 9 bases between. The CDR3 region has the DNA TGTGCCAGCAGTGATAGTCATTACTACAATGAGCAGTTCTTC. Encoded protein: CASSDSHYYNEQFF.

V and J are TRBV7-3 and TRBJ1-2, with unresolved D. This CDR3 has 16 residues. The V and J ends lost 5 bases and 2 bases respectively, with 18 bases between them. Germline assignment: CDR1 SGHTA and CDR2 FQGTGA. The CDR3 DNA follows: TGTGCCAGCAGCCCAACCGCGGGTCCCTCAAACTATGGCTACACCTTC. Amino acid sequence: CASSPTAGPSNYGYTF.

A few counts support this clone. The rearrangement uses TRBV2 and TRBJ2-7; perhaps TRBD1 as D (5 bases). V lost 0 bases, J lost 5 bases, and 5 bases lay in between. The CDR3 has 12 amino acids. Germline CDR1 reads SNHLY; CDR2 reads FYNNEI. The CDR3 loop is CASSEAGDEQYF. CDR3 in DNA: TGTGCCAGCAGTGAAGCAGGGGACGAGCAGTACTTC.

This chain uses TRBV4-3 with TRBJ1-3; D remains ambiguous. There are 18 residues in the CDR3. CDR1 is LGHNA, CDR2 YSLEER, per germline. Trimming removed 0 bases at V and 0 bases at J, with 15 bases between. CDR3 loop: CASSQDSSIADSGNTIYF. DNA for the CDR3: TGCGCCAGCAGCCAAGATAGTAGTATAGCGGACTCTGGAAACACCATATATTTT.

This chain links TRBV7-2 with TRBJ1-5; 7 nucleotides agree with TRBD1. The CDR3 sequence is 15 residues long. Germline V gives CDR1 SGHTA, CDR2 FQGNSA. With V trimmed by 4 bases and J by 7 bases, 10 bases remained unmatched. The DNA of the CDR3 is TGTGCCAGCAGCTATAGCACAGGGGAGGCGCAGCCCCAGCATTTT. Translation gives CASSYSTGEAQPQHF.

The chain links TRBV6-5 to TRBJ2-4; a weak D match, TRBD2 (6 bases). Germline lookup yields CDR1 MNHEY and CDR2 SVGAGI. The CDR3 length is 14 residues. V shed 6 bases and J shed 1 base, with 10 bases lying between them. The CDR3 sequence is CASSGGGAKNIQYF. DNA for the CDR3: TGTGCCAGCAGCGGGGGTGGGGCCAAAAACATTCAGTACTTC.

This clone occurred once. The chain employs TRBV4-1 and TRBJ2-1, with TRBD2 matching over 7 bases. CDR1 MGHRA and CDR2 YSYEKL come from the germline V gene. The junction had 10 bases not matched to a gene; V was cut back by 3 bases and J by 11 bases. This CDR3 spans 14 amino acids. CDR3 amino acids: CASSQPGGPKKQFF. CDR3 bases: TGCGCCAGCAGCCAGCCGGGAGGACCGAAGAAGCAGTTCTTC.

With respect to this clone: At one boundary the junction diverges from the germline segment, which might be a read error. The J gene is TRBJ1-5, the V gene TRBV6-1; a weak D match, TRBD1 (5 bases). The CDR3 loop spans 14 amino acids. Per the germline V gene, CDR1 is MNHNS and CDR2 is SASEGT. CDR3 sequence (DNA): TGTGCCAGCAGCGAAGTGGGGCAGAGCCAGCCCCAGCATTTT. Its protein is CASSEVGQSQPQHF.

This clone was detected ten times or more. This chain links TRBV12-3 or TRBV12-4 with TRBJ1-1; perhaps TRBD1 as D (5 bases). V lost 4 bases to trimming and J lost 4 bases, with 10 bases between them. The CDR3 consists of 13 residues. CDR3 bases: TGTGCCAGCAGTTCCTGGGGGGGCACTGAAGCTTTCTTT. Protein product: CASSSWGGTEAFF.

Here the CDR3 reads CASSVEMGTGNTIYF. The CDR3 DNA reads as TGTGCCAGCAGCGTAGAGATGGGCACTGGAAACACCATATATTTT. The chain carries TRBV9 and TRBJ1-3; the D is unclear. The V gene's germline CDR1 is SGDLS and CDR2 YYNGEE. The ends were cut back, 0 bases at V and 2 bases at J, with 9 bases in the middle. The CDR3 runs 15 residues.

CDR3 amino acids: CAISEGPQDTQYF. The CDR3 coding sequence is TGTGCCATCAGTGAGGGCCCACAAGATACGCAGTATTTT. The gene calls are TRBV10-3 and TRBJ2-3; D not resolved. Trimming pared 2 bases from V and 5 bases from J, leaving 8 bases between. CDR3 length: 13 residues. Germline values: CDR1 ENHRY, CDR2 SYGVKD.

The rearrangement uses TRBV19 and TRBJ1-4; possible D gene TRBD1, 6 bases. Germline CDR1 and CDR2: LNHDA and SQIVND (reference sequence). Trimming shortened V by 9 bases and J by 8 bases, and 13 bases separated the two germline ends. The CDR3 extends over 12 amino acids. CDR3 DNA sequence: TGTGCCAGCCACAGGGTGGGGGAAAAACTGTTTTTT. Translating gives CASHRVGEKLFF.

The CDR3 loop is CASSPTRDEQFF. The CDR3 nucleotides read TGTGCCAGCAGCCCGACCCGGGATGAGCAGTTCTTC. V gene TRBV12-3 or TRBV12-4 combines with J gene TRBJ2-1; D not resolved. The CDR3 spans 12 residues. Trimming took off 6 bases at V and 8 bases at J, with 11 bases between the two ends.

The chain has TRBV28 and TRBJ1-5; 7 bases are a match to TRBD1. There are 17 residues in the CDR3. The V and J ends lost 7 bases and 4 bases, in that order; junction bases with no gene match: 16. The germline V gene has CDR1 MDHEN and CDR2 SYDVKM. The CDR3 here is CASTYPSGDSLNQPQHF. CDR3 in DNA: TGTGCCAGCACCTACCCATCGGGGGACAGCTTAAATCAGCCCCAGCATTTT.

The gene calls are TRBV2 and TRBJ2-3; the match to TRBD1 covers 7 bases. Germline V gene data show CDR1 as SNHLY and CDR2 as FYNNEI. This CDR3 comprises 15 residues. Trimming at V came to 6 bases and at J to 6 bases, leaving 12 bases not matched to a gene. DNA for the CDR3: TGTGCCAGCAGGATCGGGACAGTTTCGGTGGATACGCAGTATTTT. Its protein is CASRIGTVSVDTQYF. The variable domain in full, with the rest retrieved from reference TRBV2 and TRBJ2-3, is EPEVTQTPSHQVTQMGQEVILRCVPISNHLYFYWYRQILGQKVEFLVSFYNNEISEKSEIFDDQFSVERPDGSNFTLKIRSTKLEDSAMYFCASRIGTVSVDTQYFGPGTRLTVL.